This TCR beta chain was recorded in a study of CD8+CD57+ T cells in acquired aplastic anemia. Overall study context: Healthy-donor CD4+ cells averaged approximately 9.8 million reads.

It was genomic DNA that served as the template for profiling TCR beta VDJ and CDR3. TCRdb used MiXCR to reprocess the reads, holding one entry per CDR3 protein. The profile shows roughly 420,000 distinct CDR3 sequences, roughly 68% of them singletons. The CDR3 length is 14 residues. CDR1 SGDLS and CDR2 YYNGEE come from the germline V gene. In the case of this clonotype: An end of the junction does not agree with germline; a read error may underlie this.

The sequence was obtained from a human donor in good health, serving as a control. V gene TRBV9 combines with J gene TRBJ2-1; TRBD2 is a possible D gene (7 bases). The specimen sequenced was sorted CD4+, CD8+, or CD8+CD57+ T cells (not recorded which) from PBMCs. CDR3 protein: CASSVQTGHGDYDF. Written as DNA, the CDR3 is TGTGCCAGCAGCGTTCAAACAGGGCACGGGGACTATGACTTC.